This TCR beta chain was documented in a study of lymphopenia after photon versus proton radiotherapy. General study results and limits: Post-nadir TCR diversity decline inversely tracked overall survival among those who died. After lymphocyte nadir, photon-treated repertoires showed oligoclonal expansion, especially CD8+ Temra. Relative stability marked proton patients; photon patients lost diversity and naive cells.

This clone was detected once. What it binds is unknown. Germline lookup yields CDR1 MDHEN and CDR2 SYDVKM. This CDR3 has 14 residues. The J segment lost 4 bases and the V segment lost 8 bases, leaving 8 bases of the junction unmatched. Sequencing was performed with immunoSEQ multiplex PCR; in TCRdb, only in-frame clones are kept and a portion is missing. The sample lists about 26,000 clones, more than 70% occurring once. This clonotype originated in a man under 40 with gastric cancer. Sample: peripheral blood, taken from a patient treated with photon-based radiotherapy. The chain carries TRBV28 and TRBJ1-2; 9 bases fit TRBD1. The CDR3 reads CASAGGTGTYGYTF. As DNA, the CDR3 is TGTGCCAGCGCTGGTGGGACAGGGACCTATGGCTACACCTTC.